This T cell receptor beta chain was sequenced during a study of shared clonotypes between healthy human individuals. The CDR3 is 12 amino acids. V gave up 4 bases and J gave up 0 bases, with 3 bases separating them. Germline V lookup: CDR1 SGDLS, CDR2 YYNGEE. Splitting of CD4+ cells produced CD45RA+ naive and CD45RA-negative memory subsets. Details on this clone: What it binds is unknown. This may arise from a read error, as a much more abundant clone is one base away.

Points from the study as a whole: Generation probabilities were higher for clonotypes shared across all four sorted-subset donors than for unshared ones. Memory subsets generally showed lower estimated richness than naive subsets.

In the original analysis: Sequence data from immunoSEQ were junction-only and lacked quality scores; consequently, filtering differed. Measured with immunoSEQ multiplex PCR; TCRdb has only the in-frame clones, and not every one. V and J calls and clone size are copied from that table; D and trimming were computed from the DNA. The sample consists of approximately 1,000,000 clones, around 82% of them appearing once. This rearrangement joins TRBV9 to TRBJ2-3; no reliable D call. Input material: memory CD4+ T cells from PBMCs. Subset meaning: CD45RA-negative fraction. This sequence was found in a man younger than 35 in good health. Some clones in this sample may be carry-over from other donors' samples. CDR3 region: CASSRSTDTQYF. In DNA form, the CDR3 reads TGTGCCAGCAGCCGTAGCACAGATACGCAGTATTTT.